This T cell receptor beta chain emerged from a study of siplizumab effects on memory and regulatory T cells. Concerning this clone itself: The antigen remains undetermined.

The V and J ends lost 3 bases and 0 bases respectively, with 14 bases between them. The CDR3 consists of 16 residues. Per germline, CDR1 MNHEY and CDR2 SMNVEV (reference sequence). Method: immunoSEQ multiplex PCR; TCRdb's copy keeps in-frame clones and lacks some. Of around 120,000 clones in the sample, around 94% were seen once. Study conclusions and caveats: Assignment to unstimulated subsets succeeded for only a minor fraction of the alloreactive clones. Roughly 80-95% of dividing CD4+ or CD8+ clones were without an attributable naive or memory phenotype.

This rearrangement joins TRBV27 to TRBJ1-2; D gene uncertain. This TCR was sampled from a human donor in good health. The sequenced sample consisted of non-Treg CD4+ T cells sorted from blood. This CDR3 reads CASSFDGREANYGYTF. The CDR3 DNA follows: TGTGCCAGCAGTTTTGACGGAAGAGAAGCTAACTATGGCTACACCTTC.